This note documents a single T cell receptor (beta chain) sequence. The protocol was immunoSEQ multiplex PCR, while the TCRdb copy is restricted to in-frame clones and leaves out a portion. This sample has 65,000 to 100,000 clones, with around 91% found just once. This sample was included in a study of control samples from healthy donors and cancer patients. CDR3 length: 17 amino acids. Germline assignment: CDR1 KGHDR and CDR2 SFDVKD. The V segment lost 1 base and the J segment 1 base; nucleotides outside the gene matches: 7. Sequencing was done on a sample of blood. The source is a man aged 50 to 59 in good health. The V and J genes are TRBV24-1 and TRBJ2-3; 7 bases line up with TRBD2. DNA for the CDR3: TGTGCCACCAGTGATTTTTGGTCCAGCGGGGGCACAGATACGCAGTATTTT. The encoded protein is CATSDFWSSGGTDTQYF.